Listed below are T cell receptor beta chains from one sample, sequenced in a study of regulatory T cells in long-lasting Graves disease. TCRdb ran MiXCR on the multiplex PCR reads and lists one entry per CDR3 protein. Altogether around 450,000 distinct CDR3 sequences are present, roughly 15% being singletons, with the ten largest covering over 7%. These same data were also listed under a study on T cells in Graves' hyperthyroidism and ophthalmopathy.

Sample: peripheral blood mononuclear cells (PBMCs), taken at new diagnosis, from a patient treated with antithyroid drugs. The receptors here all came from a woman aged 40 to 50 with Graves disease. Each CDR3 is given with its conserved first and last residue. The D gene is left open where the match is weak. Clone size is stated in some rows and not others, as once, few, many or a class when expanded.

V	D	J	size	CDR3	DNA
TRBV11-2	TRBD2	TRBJ2-1	many	CASSLDLTSGRLEQFF	TGTGCCAGCAGCTTAGATTTGACTAGCGGGAGGCTTGAGCAGTTCTTC
TRBV29-1	-	TRBJ2-2	many	CSVVGLAGELFF	TGCAGCGTTGTGGGCTTGGCCGGGGAGCTGTTTTTT
TRBV6-9	-	TRBJ2-2	many	CASSYTGLNTGELFF	TGTGCCAGCAGTTACACTGGCCTGAACACCGGGGAGCTGTTTTTT
TRBV19	TRBD1	TRBJ2-7	-	CASSHGTVYEQYF	TGTGCCAGTAGTCACGGGACAGTGTACGAGCAGTACTTC
TRBV7-2	TRBD1	TRBJ1-5	few	CASSPDRGRQPQHF	TGTGCCAGCAGCCCGGACAGGGGAAGGCAGCCCCAGCATTTT
TRBV28	-	TRBJ2-2	many	CAIIQEIRELFF	TGTGCCATCATACAGGAAATTAGGGAGCTGTTTTTT
TRBV4-1	-	TRBJ2-3	-	CASSQVDMGFRTDTQYF	TGCGCCAGCAGCCAAGTCGATATGGGGTTTCGCACAGATACGCAGTATTTT
TRBV7-3	TRBD1	TRBJ2-3	many	CASSLRPGTGDPDTQYF	TGTGCCAGCAGCTTAAGGCCCGGGACAGGGGATCCAGATACGCAGTATTTT
TRBV5-1	TRBD1	TRBJ1-1	many	CASSPQGVNTEAFF	TGCGCCAGCAGTCCACAGGGGGTGAACACTGAAGCTTTCTTT
TRBV4-1	-	TRBJ1-2	-	CASSQGGPYGYTF	TGCGCCAGCAGCCAAGGGGGCCCCTATGGCTACACCTTC
TRBV6-2/TRBV6-3	TRBD1	TRBJ1-6	many	CASSGDRARNNSPLHF	TGTGCCAGCAGTGGGGACAGGGCGCGGAATAATTCACCCCTCCACTTT
TRBV6-1	-	TRBJ1-6	once	CASRRDGLSNSPLHF	TGTGCCAGCAGGCGAGATGGGTTGAGTAATTCACCCCTCCACTTT
TRBV3-1	TRBD1	TRBJ1-5	many	CASSHSDRGVRQPQHF	TGTGCCAGCAGCCATTCTGACAGGGGAGTTCGGCAGCCCCAGCATTTT
TRBV6-1	TRBD2	TRBJ2-7	-	CGSGISYEQYF	TGTGGGAGCGGGATCTCCTACGAGCAGTACTTC
TRBV3-1	-	TRBJ1-2	few	CASSLRDLGGTYGYTF	TGTGCCAGCAGCCTTCGGGACCTGGGTGGAACCTATGGCTACACCTTC
TRBV7-2	-	TRBJ2-3	many	CASSLAGSSTDTQYF	TGTGCCAGCAGCTTAGCCGGTTCTAGCACAGATACGCAGTATTTT
TRBV12-5	-	TRBJ2-3	many	CASGLAPGASSDTQYF	TGTGCTAGTGGTTTGGCCCCGGGCGCTAGCTCAGATACGCAGTATTTT
TRBV7-9	TRBD1	TRBJ2-7	few	CASSLSDRGYPYEQYF	TGTGCCAGCAGCTTAAGTGACAGGGGGTACCCCTACGAGCAGTACTTC
TRBV11-2	TRBD2	TRBJ2-3	many	CASSLLASGITDTQYF	TGTGCCAGCAGCTTACTGGCTAGCGGGATCACAGATACGCAGTATTTT
TRBV19	-	TRBJ1-2	once	CASLHQGFGYTF	TGTGCCAGTCTGCACCAGGGCTTTGGCTACACCTTC
TRBV5-1	-	TRBJ1-5	few	CASSLGAGAENQPQHF	TGCGCCAGCAGCTTGGGGGCTGGAGCGGAAAATCAGCCCCAGCATTTT
TRBV28	-	TRBJ2-1	many	CASSPPSPLSSKQFF	TGTGCCAGCAGCCCTCCGAGTCCCCTGTCGTCGAAGCAGTTCTTC
TRBV3-1	-	TRBJ1-4	many	CASSPPGSRGEKLFF	TGTGCCAGCAGCCCTCCGGGATCAAGGGGGGAAAAACTGTTTTTT
TRBV20-1	-	TRBJ1-3	-	CSAVWGVSGNTIYF	TGCAGTGCCGTCTGGGGGGTATCTGGAAACACCATATATTTT
TRBV20-1	TRBD2	TRBJ2-5	-	CSARDMLAGGFWQETQYF	TGCAGTGCTAGAGATATGCTAGCGGGAGGATTTTGGCAAGAGACCCAGTACTTC
TRBV7-2	-	TRBJ2-7	many	CASSRFGGSSYEQYF	TGTGCCAGCAGCCGCTTTGGGGGATCCTCCTACGAGCAGTACTTC
TRBV2	TRBD1	TRBJ1-4	few	CASSPTGTGGSTNEKLFF	TGTGCCAGCAGTCCCACCGGGACAGGGGGTTCAACTAATGAAAAACTGTTTTTT
TRBV6-2/TRBV6-3	-	TRBJ1-5	few	CASNLQGRNQPQHF	TGTGCCAGCAACCTACAGGGTCGGAATCAGCCCCAGCATTTT
TRBV9	-	TRBJ2-1	-	CASSARDNPYNEQFF	TGTGCCAGCAGCGCCCGGGACAACCCCTACAATGAGCAGTTCTTC
TRBV27	-	TRBJ2-7	many	CASSPFAGSSYEQYF	TGTGCCAGCAGTCCCTTTGCGGGCAGCTCCTACGAGCAGTACTTC
TRBV27	TRBD2	TRBJ2-2	many	CASTGLAGVTGELFF	TGTGCCAGCACGGGACTAGCGGGAGTGACCGGGGAGCTGTTTTTT
TRBV28	-	TRBJ2-3	many	CASSPGLSPSTDTQYF	TGTGCCAGCAGCCCCGGACTGTCTCCTAGCACAGATACGCAGTATTTT
TRBV4-1	-	TRBJ2-1	-	CASSQGTTGSGYNEQFF	TGCGCCAGCAGCCAAGGCACTACCGGGAGTGGCTACAATGAGCAGTTCTTC
TRBV2	-	TRBJ2-7	few	CASSGLAGDYEQYF	TGTGCCAGCAGTGGTCTTGCAGGGGACTACGAGCAGTACTTC
TRBV20-1	TRBD2	TRBJ2-3	-	CSASKRGLLDTQYF	TGCAGTGCTAGCAAAAGGGGACTATTAGATACGCAGTATTTT
TRBV12-3/TRBV12-4	-	TRBJ2-3	many	CASSPGATTDTQYF	TGTGCCAGCAGCCCTGGGGCCACCACGGATACGCAGTATTTT
TRBV9	-	TRBJ2-7	many	CASSVSGDFYEQYF	TGTGCCAGCAGCGTATCGGGGGATTTCTACGAGCAGTACTTC
TRBV29-1	-	TRBJ2-2	many	CSVQRGNRRTGELFF	TGCAGCGTTCAACGAGGGAACAGGAGGACCGGGGAGCTGTTTTTT
TRBV29-1	TRBD1	TRBJ1-1	few	CSVERGHGTEAFF	TGCAGCGTTGAAAGGGGGCATGGCACTGAAGCTTTCTTT
TRBV11-3	-	TRBJ1-4	many	CASSRGEAEKLFF	TGTGCCAGCAGCAGGGGTGAAGCTGAAAAACTGTTTTTT
TRBV27	TRBD1	TRBJ1-2	-	CASSLGTGGGYTF	TGTGCCAGCAGTTTAGGGACAGGAGGTGGCTACACCTTC
TRBV28	TRBD2	TRBJ2-2	few	CASQGLAGAGTGELFF	TGTGCCAGCCAGGGACTAGCGGGAGCTGGGACCGGGGAGCTGTTTTTT